The next 19 T cell receptor beta chains were all read from a single sample in a study of T cell repertoires in ileal Crohn's disease. The table came from immunoSEQ multiplex PCR; TCRdb's copy has only in-frame clones and leaves some out. The sample yields about 5,300 clones, about 83% seen once. Time point defined: neoterminal ileum biopsy at postoperative endoscopy, about 6 months after surgery. Sequenced material: ileal tissue. These receptor sequences come from an adult with Crohn's disease.

The chain couples TRBV27 to TRBJ1-3; no clear D. The CDR3 consists of 15 residues. V was shortened by 6 bases and J by 0 bases, with 12 bases between the two germline ends. The germline CDR1 and CDR2 sequences are MNHEY and SMNVEV (reference sequence). For the CDR3, the DNA is TGTGCCAGCAGCGATGACGGGAGCTCTGGAAACACCATATATTTT. This translates into CASSDDGSSGNTIYF.

CDR3 nucleotide sequence: TGTGCCATCAGGGACGTAGGGACAAAACTCGAGCAGTACTTC. It yields the protein CAIRDVGTKLEQYF. The genes are TRBV10-3 and TRBJ2-7; D might be TRBD1 (6 bases). The V and J ends lost 6 bases and 6 bases respectively, with 18 bases between them. Germline V lookup: CDR1 ENHRY, CDR2 SYGVKD. This CDR3 has 14 amino acids.

The chain carries TRBV10-2 and TRBJ1-1; D not certain. Germline V gene data show CDR1 as WSHSY and CDR2 as SAAADI. Trimming left V 4 bases short and J 4 bases short, with 10 bases between. This CDR3 comprises 13 residues. The CDR3 spells CASSGQRSTEAFF. CDR3 nucleotides: TGCGCCAGCAGTGGACAACGGAGCACTGAAGCTTTCTTT.

The chain joins TRBV7-9 to TRBJ1-2; maybe TRBD1 (5 bases). The CDR3 is made up of 14 amino acids. CDR1 is SEHNR and CDR2 is FQNEAQ in the germline V gene (reference sequence). V gave up 0 bases and J gave up 8 bases, with 13 bases separating them. CDR3 residues: CASSLATTGGGYTF. The DNA for the CDR3 is TGTGCCAGCAGCTTAGCGACCACAGGCGGAGGCTACACCTTC. The complete variable domain, with remaining parts taken from reference TRBV7-9 and TRBJ1-2, reads DTGVSQNPRHKITKRGQNVTFRCDPISEHNRLYWYRQTLGQGPEFLTYFQNEAQLEKSRLLSDRFSAERPKGSFSTLEIQRTEQGDSAMYLCASSLATTGGGYTFGSGTRLTVV.

The chain carries TRBV5-6 and TRBJ2-7, with 8 bases aligning to TRBD1. Germline loops: CDR1 SGHDT, CDR2 YYEEEE. This CDR3 has 13 amino acids. V was clipped by 0 bases and J by 9 bases; unmatched bases: 5. The CDR3 DNA sequence: TGTGCCAGCAGCTTGGGGGTACAGGGGGTGCAGTACTTC. Translating it yields CASSLGVQGVQYF.

The V gene is TRBV21-1, the J gene TRBJ2-2; the D call of TRBD2 is as the table states it, not checked on the DNA. TRBV21-1 is deemed a pseudogene. The CDR3 extends over 10 amino acids. CDR3 loop: CASSGLGAVF. DNA for the CDR3: TGTGCCAGCAGTGGGTTGGGAGCTGTTTTT.

The sample holds a few counts of this clone. The V gene is TRBV7-9, the J gene TRBJ2-5; 8 nucleotides line up with TRBD2. CDR1 and CDR2 (germline): SEHNR, FQNEAQ (reference sequence). The V and J ends lost 5 bases and 5 bases, in that order; junction bases with no gene match: 7. CDR3 length: 14 residues. The CDR3 DNA reads TGTGCCAGCAGCCCCGGACTAGCTTGGGAGACCCAGTACTTC. Amino acid sequence: CASSPGLAWETQYF.

CDR3 loop: CASSTGYFGYTF. CDR3 bases: TGTGCCAGCAGTACAGGGTATTTTGGCTACACCTTC. The V and J genes are TRBV6-6 and TRBJ1-2; D is possibly TRBD1 (6 bases). V lost 5 bases, J lost 7 bases, and 11 bases lay in between. Germline assignment: CDR1 MNHNY and CDR2 SVGAGI (reference sequence). The CDR3 loop spans 12 amino acids.

This clone was counted once. The genes are TRBV9 and TRBJ1-4; no clear D. The CDR3 covers 15 residues. Trimming pared 3 bases from V and 8 bases from J, leaving 17 bases between. Per germline, CDR1 SGDLS and CDR2 YYNGEE. The CDR3 protein is CASSAGRDPREKLFF. The CDR3 DNA sequence: TGTGCCAGCAGCGCCGGCCGGGATCCAAGGGAAAAACTGTTTTTT.

This chain joins TRBV7-6 and TRBJ1-4, with a possible D match to TRBD1 (5 bases). Looked up from germline, CDR1 is SGHVS and CDR2 is FNYEAQ. Trimming cost V 2 bases and J 8 bases, with 9 bases left between them. This CDR3 comprises 13 residues. This CDR3 reads CASSLSWGEKLFF. For the CDR3, the DNA is TGTGCCAGCAGCTTATCGTGGGGGGAAAAACTGTTTTTT.

This chain uses TRBV6-4 with TRBJ2-7, with 7 positions matching TRBD1. The V segment lost 7 bases and the J segment 3 bases; nucleotides outside the gene matches: 6. The CDR3 length is 13 residues. CDR1 MRHNA and CDR2 SNTAGT come from the germline V gene. The CDR3 reads CASIPWDSYEQYF. The CDR3 bases are TGTGCCAGCATACCTTGGGACAGCTACGAGCAGTACTTC.

This clone was seen a single time. The chain carries TRBV5-1 and TRBJ1-2; 7 nucleotides align to TRBD1. The CDR3 length is 14 residues. Germline trimming cut 0 bases from V and 6 bases from J; bases unmatched to any gene: 5. Germline CDR1 is SGHRS and CDR2 is YFSETQ. Written as DNA, the CDR3 is TGCGCCAGCAGCTTGGGAGGGGGCGCGAATGGCTACACCTTC. Its translation is CASSLGGGANGYTF.

This rearrangement joins TRBV2 to TRBJ2-7; 9 bases align to TRBD2. The CDR3 is made up of 14 amino acids. Germline V gene sequence: CDR1 SNHLY, CDR2 FYNNEI. V shed 5 bases and J 2 bases; nucleotides not matched to a gene: 4. The CDR3 sequence is CASSRAGGAYEQYF. CDR3 sequence (DNA): TGTGCCAGCAGTCGAGCGGGGGGAGCCTACGAGCAGTACTTC.

This clone rates as medium-sized. The chain carries TRBV4-2 and TRBJ2-1, with 10 positions matching TRBD2. Germline V CDR1 and CDR2: LGHNA, YNFKEQ. CDR3 length: 17 residues. J lost 4 bases, V lost 3 bases, and 9 bases had no gene match. CDR3 sequence reads: CASSQGTLAGSYNEQFF. The CDR3 DNA sequence: TGTGCCAGCAGCCAGGGGACACTAGCGGGGTCTTACAATGAGCAGTTCTTC.

The CDR3 reads CASSENTEAFF. As DNA, the CDR3 is TGTGCCAGCAGTGAGAACACTGAAGCTTTCTTT. The chain links TRBV6-1 to TRBJ1-1; no clear D gene. This CDR3 has 11 amino acids. Germline CDR1 MNHNS, CDR2 SASEGT. The V end was cut by 3 bases, the J end by 1 base, with 0 bases between.

This rearrangement joins TRBV5-7 to TRBJ1-4; D not resolved. TRBV5-7 is noted as an ORF with a role that remains uncertain. Trimming cost V 2 bases and J 4 bases, with 9 bases left between them. There are 14 residues in the CDR3. This CDR3 is CASSFMSGNEKLFF. In nucleotides, the CDR3 is TGTGCCAGCAGCTTTATGTCGGGTAATGAAAAACTGTTTTTT.

J is TRBJ2-7 and V is TRBV27; TRBD1 matches at 9 bases. The CDR3 covers 15 residues. V shed 3 bases, J shed 3 bases, and the junction held 6 bases outside the gene matches. Germline V gene data show CDR1 as MNHEY and CDR2 as SMNVEV (reference sequence). CDR3 loop: CASSFGGTGNYEQYF. The CDR3, as DNA: TGTGCCAGCAGTTTCGGAGGGACAGGGAACTACGAGCAGTACTTC.

The chain uses TRBV7-2 and TRBJ2-5; TRBD2 matches 8 bases. The V segment lost 4 bases and the J segment 6 bases; nucleotides outside the gene matches: 4. Germline CDR1 SGHTA, CDR2 FQGNSA. CDR3 length: 13 residues. CDR3 in DNA: TGTGCCAGCAGCTCAGGACTAGCAAAGACCCAGTACTTC. Its protein is CASSSGLAKTQYF.

This clone was seen only once. This chain uses TRBV6-5 with TRBJ1-6; weak D call: TRBD1 (6 bases). Between the trimmed V and J ends, which lost 7 bases and 7 bases, there was a span of 17 bases. CDR1 is MNHEY, CDR2 SVGAGI, per germline. The CDR3 is 15 residues long. The CDR3 sequence: CASTLGGQRNSPLHF. The CDR3 DNA reads as TGTGCCAGCACCTTAGGTGGACAGAGGAATTCACCCCTCCACTTT.